The 2 T cell receptor beta chains below were found in one sample sequenced in a study of patients and donors after allogeneic stem cell transplantation. Via MiXCR, TCRdb re-called the RT-PCR reads, giving one row per CDR3 protein. The sample shows about 960,000 distinct CDR3 sequences, roughly 18% of them seen only once. The sequencing input was blood, either unsorted or a sorted T cell fraction (not recorded which). These receptors all come from a human donor who was either an allogeneic HSCT recipient or a stem cell or donor lymphocyte infusion donor (not recorded which). It is not recorded whose cells these are; they may come from a transplant donor.

This clonotype was picked up a small number of times. J is TRBJ2-1 and V is TRBV30, with TRBD1 as a possible D gene (6 bases). The germline V gene has CDR1 GTSNPN and CDR2 SVGIG (reference sequence). V dropped 7 bases and J dropped 9 bases, with 16 bases sitting between them. The CDR3 extends over 12 amino acids. The CDR3 reads CASATGVGEQFF. The CDR3 nucleotides are TGTGCCTCGGCGACAGGTGTTGGTGAGCAGTTCTTC.

A few counts support this clonotype. V gene TRBV12-3 or TRBV12-4 combines with J gene TRBJ2-1, with D possibly being TRBD2 (6 bases). V shed 3 bases and J shed 1 base, with 13 bases lying between them. The CDR3 has 16 amino acids. The CDR3 protein is CASSFSLAPSYNEQFF. The CDR3 DNA is TGTGCCAGCAGTTTCAGTCTAGCGCCTTCCTACAATGAGCAGTTCTTC.